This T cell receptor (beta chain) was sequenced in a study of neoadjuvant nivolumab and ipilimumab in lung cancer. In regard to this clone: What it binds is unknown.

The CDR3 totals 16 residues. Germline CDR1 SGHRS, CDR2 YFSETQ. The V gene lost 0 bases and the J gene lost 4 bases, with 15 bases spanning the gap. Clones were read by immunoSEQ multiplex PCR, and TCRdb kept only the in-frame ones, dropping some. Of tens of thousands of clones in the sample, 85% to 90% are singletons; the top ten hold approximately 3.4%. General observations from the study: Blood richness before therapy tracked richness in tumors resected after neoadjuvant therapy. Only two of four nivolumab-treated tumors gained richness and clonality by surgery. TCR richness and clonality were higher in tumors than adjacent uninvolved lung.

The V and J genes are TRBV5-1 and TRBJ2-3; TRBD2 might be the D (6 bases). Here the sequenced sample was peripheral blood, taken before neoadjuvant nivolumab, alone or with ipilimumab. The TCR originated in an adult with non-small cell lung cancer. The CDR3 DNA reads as TGCGCCAGCAGCTTGGGGCCAGCGGGTGCCTCAGATACGCAGTATTTT. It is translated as CASSLGPAGASDTQYF.